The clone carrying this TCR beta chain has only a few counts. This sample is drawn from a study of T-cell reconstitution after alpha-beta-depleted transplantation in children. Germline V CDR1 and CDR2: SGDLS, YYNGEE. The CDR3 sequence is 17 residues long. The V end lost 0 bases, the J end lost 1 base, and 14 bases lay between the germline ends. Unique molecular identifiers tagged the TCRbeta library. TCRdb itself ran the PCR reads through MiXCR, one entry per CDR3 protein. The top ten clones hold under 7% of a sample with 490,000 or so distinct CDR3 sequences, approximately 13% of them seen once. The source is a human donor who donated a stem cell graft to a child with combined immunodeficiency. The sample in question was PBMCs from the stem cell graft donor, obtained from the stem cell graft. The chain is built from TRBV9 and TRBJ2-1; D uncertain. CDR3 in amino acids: CASSVVSWRLSYNEQFF. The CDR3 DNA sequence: TGTGCCAGCAGCGTAGTATCTTGGCGCCTATCCTACAATGAGCAGTTCTTC.